The 29 T cell receptor beta chains listed next were all sequenced from one sample in a study of tumor-infiltrating lymphocytes in localized non-small cell lung cancer. The data were produced by immunoSEQ multiplex PCR, yet TCRdb's version contains in-frame clones alone and is incomplete. The sample holds approximately 15,000 clones, roughly 70% seen once. Sequencing was carried out using lung tumor tissue. The receptors originated from a human donor with non-small cell lung cancer.

In this sample, this clone turned up a few times. This chain joins TRBV21-1 and TRBJ2-7. TRBV21-1 is an annotated pseudogene. The CDR3 spans 16 residues. CDR3 amino acids: CASSKGDGEISYEQYF. For the CDR3, the DNA is TGTGCCAGCAGCAAAGGGGACGGGGAGATCTCCTACGAGCAGTACTTC.

Here the CDR3 reads CASSPPMGPSYGYTF. CDR3 DNA sequence: TGTGCCAGCAGCCCCCCGATGGGTCCCAGCTATGGCTACACCTTC. The rearrangement links TRBV5-4 to TRBJ1-2, with D unclear. This CDR3 region has 15 residues. Trimming shortened V by 4 bases and J by 4 bases, and 17 bases separated the two germline ends. In germline, CDR1 is SGHNT, CDR2 YYREEE (reference sequence).

The chain links TRBV30 to TRBJ1-1; 9 bases are a match to TRBD1. Germline CDR1 and CDR2: GTSNPN and SVGIG (reference sequence). The CDR3 loop spans 13 amino acids. V gave up 2 bases and J gave up 7 bases; unmatched junction bases: 5. In DNA, the CDR3 is TGTGCCTGGAGTAAACAGGGGGCTGGTGAAGCTTTCTTT. Residues: CAWSKQGAGEAFF.

The gene calls are TRBV4-1 and TRBJ2-4, with a possible D match to TRBD1 (8 bases). CDR1 is MGHRA and CDR2 is YSYEKL in the germline V gene. The CDR3 totals 17 residues. The V end was cut by 1 base, the J end by 3 bases, with 16 bases between. As DNA, the CDR3 is TGCGCCAGCAGCCAAGCCCTACAGGGGGGGTACAAAAACATTCAGTACTTC. Translated: CASSQALQGGYKNIQYF.

The chain carries TRBV18 and TRBJ1-1; possibly TRBD1 for D (5 bases). The CDR3 covers 16 residues. V was pared by 1 base and J by 3 bases, with 15 bases between. Germline-derived CDR1 and CDR2 are KGHSH and LQKENI. CDR3 protein: CASSPLAGRGDTEAFF. The DNA for the CDR3 is TGTGCCAGCTCACCACTCGCGGGTCGGGGCGACACTGAAGCTTTCTTT.

V usage is TRBV7-9 and J usage is TRBJ2-5, with D possibly being TRBD2 (5 bases). Germline CDR1 reads SEHNR; CDR2 reads FQNEAQ (reference sequence). V was trimmed by 2 bases and J by 5 bases, leaving 15 bases between them. The CDR3 extends over 15 amino acids. Here the CDR3 reads CASSLSVGDAETQYF. CDR3 bases: TGTGCCAGCAGCTTATCGGTCGGGGATGCGGAGACCCAGTACTTC.

This clone was counted a single time. This chain joins TRBV25-1 and TRBJ1-6; no firm D call. Trimming stripped 1 base from V and 6 bases from J, with 13 bases between. Germline V gives CDR1 MGHDK, CDR2 SYGVNS. The CDR3 runs 16 residues. This CDR3 reads CASSESGGVGNSPLHF. The CDR3 DNA sequence: TGTGCCAGCAGTGAATCAGGTGGCGTTGGTAATTCACCCCTCCACTTT.

The chain recombines TRBV7-9 with TRBJ2-3, with a tentative D call TRBD2 (6 bases). V was clipped by 1 base and J by 0 bases, with 8 bases between them. This CDR3 region has 15 residues. Germline CDR1 SEHNR, CDR2 FQNEAQ (reference sequence). The CDR3 DNA is TGTGCCAGCAGCTTAGAAGGGACTAGCACAGATACGCAGTATTTT. Translation: CASSLEGTSTDTQYF.

The chain recombines TRBV28 with TRBJ1-2; TRBD1 aligns across 8 bases. The CDR3 sequence is 13 residues long. Trimming removed 6 bases from V and 3 bases from J; junction bases left unmatched: 3. CDR1 is MDHEN, CDR2 SYDVKM, per germline. The CDR3 reads CASSRGPDYGYTF. CDR3 DNA: TGTGCCAGCAGCAGGGGGCCGGACTATGGCTACACCTTC.

This clone occurred a few times. The chain is built from TRBV6-5 and TRBJ1-2, with TRBD1 as a possible D gene (6 bases). Looked up from germline, CDR1 is MNHEY and CDR2 is SVGAGI. Deletions cut 6 bases from V and 7 bases from J, with 18 bases between. This CDR3 has 14 residues. The CDR3 nucleotides are TGTGCCAGCAGCCGCTCCCTCCACAGGGTTGGCTACACCTTC. Protein: CASSRSLHRVGYTF.

This clone was found once. The chain carries TRBV27 and TRBJ2-1; TRBD2 aligns across 11 bases. The germline V gene encodes CDR1 MNHEY and CDR2 SMNVEV (reference sequence). Trimming at V came to 5 bases and at J to 10 bases, leaving 10 bases not matched to a gene. This CDR3 region has 15 residues. The CDR3 region has the DNA TGTGCCAGCAGTAAACTAGCGGGAGTTGAAGGGGAGCAGTTCTTC. Translating it yields CASSKLAGVEGEQFF.

The chain has TRBV10-3 and TRBJ2-2; D possibly corresponds to TRBD2 (5 bases). CDR1 and CDR2 from the germline V gene are ENHRY and SYGVKD. This CDR3 has 14 amino acids. V lost 7 bases and J 2 bases, leaving 11 bases between the germline ends. CDR3 loop: CAITPSLNTGELFF. CDR3 bases: TGTGCCATCACTCCTAGCCTCAACACCGGGGAGCTGTTTTTT.

The rearrangement uses TRBV9 and TRBJ2-1, with a tentative D call TRBD1 (6 bases). The V end was cut by 0 bases, the J end by 8 bases, with 15 bases between. The germline CDR1 and CDR2 sequences are SGDLS and YYNGEE. The CDR3 loop spans 15 amino acids. The chain's CDR3 is CASSVVAGVMDEQFF. CDR3 bases: TGTGCCAGCAGCGTAGTGGCAGGGGTTATGGATGAGCAGTTCTTC.

This clone was counted only a few times. The chain combines TRBV6-1 with TRBJ2-7, with 16 nucleotides matching TRBD2. V trimming: 0 bases; J trimming: 4 bases; junction bases outside the gene matches: 6. Germline V gene sequence: CDR1 MNHNS, CDR2 SASEGT. This CDR3 region has 18 residues. The CDR3 protein is CASSEAVPGLAGGYEQYF. The CDR3, as DNA: TGTGCCAGCAGTGAAGCTGTCCCGGGACTAGCGGGAGGGTACGAGCAGTACTTC.

A single count supports this clone. Here the CDR3 DNA reads TGCGCCAGCAGCTCCAGGACAGGGGGCGTAGGCTACACCTTC. It specifies CASSSRTGGVGYTF. The chain employs TRBV4-3 and TRBJ1-2; 11 nucleotides agree with TRBD1. Germline values: CDR1 LGHNA, CDR2 YSLEER. CDR3 size: 14 residues. With V trimmed by 5 bases and J by 8 bases, 7 bases remained unmatched.

The rearrangement links TRBV5-1 to TRBJ1-1, with 8 positions matching TRBD1. This CDR3 spans 16 amino acids. J gave up 4 bases and V 0 bases, and 8 bases lay outside the gene matches. Germline CDR1 reads SGHRS; CDR2 reads YFSETQ. This CDR3 reads CASSLGQGRSATEAFF. As DNA, the CDR3 is TGCGCCAGCAGCTTGGGACAGGGGCGGTCGGCCACTGAAGCTTTCTTT.

The chain employs TRBV4-2 and TRBJ2-2; 13 bases align to TRBD2. The trim removed 3 bases at V and 6 bases at J, leaving 7 bases unmatched. The CDR3 loop spans 17 amino acids. Germline CDR1 LGHNA, CDR2 YNFKEQ. This CDR3 is CASSHGLAGAKPGELFF. Here the CDR3 DNA reads TGTGCCAGCAGCCACGGACTAGCGGGGGCCAAACCCGGGGAGCTGTTTTTT.

The J gene is TRBJ2-2, the V gene TRBV9; 8 nucleotides match TRBD2. Germline CDR1 reads SGDLS; CDR2 reads YYNGEE. The ends lost 0 bases at V and 0 bases at J; junction bases unmatched: 10. The CDR3 consists of 19 residues. In DNA, the CDR3 is TGTGCCAGCAGCGTAGAGGGGTTTCGGGGGGGCGCGAACACCGGGGAGCTGTTTTTT. Translation gives CASSVEGFRGGANTGELFF.

V gene TRBV9 combines with J gene TRBJ2-7, with TRBD2 identical over 8 bases. Germline CDR1 is SGDLS and CDR2 is YYNGEE. With V trimmed by 2 bases and J by 2 bases, 9 bases remained unmatched. This CDR3 has 16 residues. CDR3 DNA: TGTGCCAGCAGCGTGACGTCGGGGGGGGCAACCTACGAGCAGTACTTC. The encoded protein is CASSVTSGGATYEQYF.

The chain employs TRBV9 and TRBJ2-2; 14 bases are shared with TRBD2. After removal of 3 bases from V and 2 bases from J, the junction contained 3 bases not matched to a gene. Germline CDR1 is SGDLS and CDR2 is YYNGEE. There are 17 residues in the CDR3. CDR3 nucleotide sequence: TGTGCCAGCAGCGGACTAGCGGGAGGGAAAAACACCGGGGAGCTGTTTTTT. Protein: CASSGLAGGKNTGELFF.

This clone was seen a handful of times. V usage is TRBV2 and J usage is TRBJ2-2; possible D gene TRBD2, 7 bases. Trimming shortened V by 1 base and J by 6 bases, and 15 bases separated the two germline ends. Germline assignment: CDR1 SNHLY and CDR2 FYNNEI. CDR3 length: 16 residues. DNA of the CDR3: TGTGCCAGCAGTGAAGTGGGGGGGCGGGAGTCCGGGGAGCTGTTTTTT. The encoded protein is CASSEVGGRESGELFF.

This clone is a singleton in its sample. This chain connects TRBV19 to TRBJ2-1, with 13 bases matching TRBD2. Germline V lookup: CDR1 LNHDA, CDR2 SQIVND (reference sequence). The CDR3 consists of 17 residues. V shed 4 bases and J 5 bases; nucleotides not matched to a gene: 8. The CDR3 spells CASSTRGLAGTHNEQFF. The CDR3 bases are TGTGCCAGTAGTACCCGGGGACTAGCGGGAACTCACAATGAGCAGTTCTTC.

The chain employs TRBV19 and TRBJ1-4; no definite D call. Between the trimmed V and J ends, which lost 9 bases and 4 bases, there was a span of 15 bases. There are 14 residues in the CDR3. Germline V gene sequence: CDR1 LNHDA, CDR2 SQIVND (reference sequence). CDR3 coding DNA: TGTGCCAGCGGAGACCGAGGGAATAATGAAAAACTGTTTTTT. Protein sequence: CASGDRGNNEKLFF. Filled out from reference TRBV19 and TRBJ1-4, the complete variable domain reads DGGITQSPKYLFRKEGQNVTLSCEQNLNHDAMYWYRQDPGQGLRLIYYSQIVNDFQKGDIAEGYSVSREKKESFPLTVTSAQKNPTAFYLCASGDRGNNEKLFFGSGTQLSVL.

V is TRBV5-1 and J is TRBJ1-6; weak D call: TRBD1 (5 bases). The CDR3 spans 14 residues. V was trimmed by 0 bases and J by 5 bases, leaving 6 bases between them. The germline gives CDR1 SGHRS, CDR2 YFSETQ. CDR3 coding DNA: TGCGCCAGCAGCTTGGACAGGAATAATTCACCCCTCCACTTT. It codes for CASSLDRNNSPLHF.

This chain uses TRBV25-1 with TRBJ2-7; a weak D match, TRBD1 (6 bases). The CDR3 covers 13 residues. The V gene lost 5 bases and the J gene lost 2 bases, with 10 bases spanning the gap. CDR1 and CDR2 from the germline V gene are MGHDK and SYGVNS. This CDR3 reads CASSKWTAYEQYF. The CDR3 coding sequence is TGTGCCAGCAGTAAGTGGACAGCCTACGAGCAGTACTTC.

This chain uses TRBV15 with TRBJ2-5; perhaps TRBD1 as D (6 bases). The length of the CDR3 is 15 residues. The V and J ends lost 5 bases and 2 bases respectively, with 15 bases between them. The germline V gene encodes CDR1 LNHNV and CDR2 YYDKDF (reference sequence). The CDR3 DNA is TGTGCCACCAGCCGTGCAGGGGCCCGACAAGAGACCCAGTACTTC. Amino acid sequence: CATSRAGARQETQYF.

The genes are TRBV28 and TRBJ2-7; 13 bases are shared with TRBD2. The CDR3 spans 17 residues. CDR1 and CDR2 from the germline V gene are MDHEN and SYDVKM. The J segment lost 5 bases and the V segment lost 5 bases, leaving 12 bases of the junction unmatched. The CDR3 bases are TGTGCCAGCAGTCCCATGGGACTAGCGGGAACAAGGAACGAGCAGTACTTC. Amino acids: CASSPMGLAGTRNEQYF.

The chain combines TRBV6-1 with TRBJ1-2, with TRBD1 identical over 7 bases. Per the germline V gene, CDR1 is MNHNS and CDR2 is SASEGT. The CDR3 has 15 residues. Germline trimming cut 4 bases from V and 8 bases from J; bases unmatched to any gene: 13. The CDR3 here is CASSAATGTYWGYTF. The CDR3 coding sequence is TGTGCCAGCAGTGCAGCGACAGGGACCTACTGGGGCTACACCTTC.

The chain employs TRBV18 and TRBJ2-5; 8 positions match TRBD1. V was clipped by 3 bases and J by 5 bases; unmatched bases: 11. CDR3 length: 16 amino acids. The V gene's germline CDR1 is KGHSH and CDR2 LQKENI. The CDR3 here is CASSPGLRDRRETQYF. Here the CDR3 DNA reads TGTGCCAGCTCACCCGGACTAAGGGACAGGCGGGAGACCCAGTACTTC.